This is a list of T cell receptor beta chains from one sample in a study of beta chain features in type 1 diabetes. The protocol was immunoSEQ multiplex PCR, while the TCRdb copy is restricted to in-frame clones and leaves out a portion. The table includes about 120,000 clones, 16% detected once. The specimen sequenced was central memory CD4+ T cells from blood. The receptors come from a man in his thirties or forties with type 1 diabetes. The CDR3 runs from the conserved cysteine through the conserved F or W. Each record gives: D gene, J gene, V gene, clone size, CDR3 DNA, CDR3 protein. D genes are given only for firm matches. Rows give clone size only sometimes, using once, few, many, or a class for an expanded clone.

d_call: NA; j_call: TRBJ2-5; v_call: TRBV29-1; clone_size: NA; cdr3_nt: TGCAGCGTTCATTCGACAGGTCAAGAGACCCAGTACTTC; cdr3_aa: CSVHSTGQETQYF
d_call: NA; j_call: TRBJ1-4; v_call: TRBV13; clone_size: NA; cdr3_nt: TGTGCCAGCAGCTTGGTGAATGAAAAACTGTTTTTT; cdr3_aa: CASSLVNEKLFF
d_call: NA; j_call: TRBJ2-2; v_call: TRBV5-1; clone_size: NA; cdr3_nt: TGCGCCAGCAGCTTGAACGGTAGAAGGGAGCTGTTTTTT; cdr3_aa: CASSLNGRRELFF
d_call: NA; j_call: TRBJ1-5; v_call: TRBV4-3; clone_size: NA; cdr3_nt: TGCGCCAGCAGCCAGGAAACCAGGGGACTCGGGCCCCAGCATTTT; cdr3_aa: CASSQETRGLGPQHF
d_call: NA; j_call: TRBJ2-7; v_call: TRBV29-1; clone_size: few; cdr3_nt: TGCAGCGCCATCGGGGCTACCCACGAGCAGTACTTC; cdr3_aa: CSAIGATHEQYF
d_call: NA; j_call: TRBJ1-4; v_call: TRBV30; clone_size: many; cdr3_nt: TGTGCCTGGACCCGGAGAGCTCTTAATGAAAAACTGTTTTTT; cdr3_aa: CAWTRRALNEKLFF
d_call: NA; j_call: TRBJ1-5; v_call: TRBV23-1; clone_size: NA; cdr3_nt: TGCGCCAGCATAAGGGAGGGACACTTCGCCCATAGCAATCAGCCCCAGCATTTT; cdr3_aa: CASIREGHFAHSNQPQHF
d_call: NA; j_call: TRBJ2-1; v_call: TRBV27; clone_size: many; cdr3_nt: TGTGCCAGCAGTGTAACAGGGAGTTACAATGAGCAGTTCTTC; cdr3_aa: CASSVTGSYNEQFF
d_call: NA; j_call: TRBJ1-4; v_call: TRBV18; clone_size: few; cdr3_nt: TGTGCCAGCTCACCACCGATCGAGGGTGGCGAACTGTTTTTT; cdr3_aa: CASSPPIEGGELFF
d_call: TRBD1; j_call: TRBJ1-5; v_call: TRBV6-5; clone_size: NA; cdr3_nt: TGTGCCAGCAGTTCGAGGGGGCAGTCTGGGCAGCCCCAGCATTTT; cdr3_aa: CASSSRGQSGQPQHF
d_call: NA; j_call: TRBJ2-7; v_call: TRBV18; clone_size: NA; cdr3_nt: TGTGCCAGCTCACCGGACTTAAACTCCTACGAGCAGTACTTC; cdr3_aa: CASSPDLNSYEQYF
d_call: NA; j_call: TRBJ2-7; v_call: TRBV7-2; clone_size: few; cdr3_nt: TGTGCCAGCAGCATTACGGACGGATCCTACGAGCAGTACTTC; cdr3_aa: CASSITDGSYEQYF
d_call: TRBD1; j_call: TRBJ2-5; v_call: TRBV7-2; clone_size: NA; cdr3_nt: TGTGCCAGCAGCTCCCTCGGGACAGTTCGCGAGACCCAGTACTTC; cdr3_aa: CASSSLGTVRETQYF
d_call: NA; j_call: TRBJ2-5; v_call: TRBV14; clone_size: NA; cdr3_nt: TGTGCCAGCAGCCGGTCGGGGTTATTAGAGACCCAGTACTTC; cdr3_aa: CASSRSGLLETQYF
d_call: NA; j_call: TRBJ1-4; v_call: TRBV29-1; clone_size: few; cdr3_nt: TGCAGCGTTGGAGTGGCTAATGAAAAACTGTTTTTT; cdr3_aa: CSVGVANEKLFF
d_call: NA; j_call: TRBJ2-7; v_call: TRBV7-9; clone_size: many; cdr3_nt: TGTGCCAGCATAGACCTGGGGGCGTCTAAAGAGCAGTACTTC; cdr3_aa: CASIDLGASKEQYF
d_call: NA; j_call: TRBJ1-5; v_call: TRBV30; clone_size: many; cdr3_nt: TGTGCCTGGAGTGCGCCGGGACCCCCGAATCAGCCCCAGCATTTT; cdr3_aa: CAWSAPGPPNQPQHF
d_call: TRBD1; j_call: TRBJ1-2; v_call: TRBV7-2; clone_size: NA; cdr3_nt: TGTGCCAGCGCCCAGGGCAGGGGGTTCTATGGCTACACCTTC; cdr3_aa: CASAQGRGFYGYTF
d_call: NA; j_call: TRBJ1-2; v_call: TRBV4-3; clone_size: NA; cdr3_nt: TGCGCCAGCAGCCAAGATCTCTCCCCGGCAAACTATGGCTACACCTTC; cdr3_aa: CASSQDLSPANYGYTF
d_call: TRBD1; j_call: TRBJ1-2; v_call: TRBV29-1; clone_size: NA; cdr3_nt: TGCAGCGTTCTGACAGGGCGTAACTATGGCTACACCTTC; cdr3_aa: CSVLTGRNYGYTF
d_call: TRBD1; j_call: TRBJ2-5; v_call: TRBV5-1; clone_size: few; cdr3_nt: TGCGCCAGCAGCTTGGGGCCGGACAGGGGACAAGAGACCCAGTACTTC; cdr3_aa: CASSLGPDRGQETQYF
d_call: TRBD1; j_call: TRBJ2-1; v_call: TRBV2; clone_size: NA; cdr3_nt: TGTGCCAGCAGTCCTACAGGGGGCGCGGGTAATGAGCAGTTCTTC; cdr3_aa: CASSPTGGAGNEQFF
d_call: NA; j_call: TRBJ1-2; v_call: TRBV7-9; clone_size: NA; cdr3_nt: TGTGCCAGCAGCCTAACAGAAGACTATGGCTACACCTTC; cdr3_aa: CASSLTEDYGYTF
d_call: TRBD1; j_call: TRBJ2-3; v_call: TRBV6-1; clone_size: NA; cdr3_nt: TGTGCCAGCAGTGAAGAGGGACAGGGACGAGATACGCAGTATTTT; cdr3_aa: CASSEEGQGRDTQYF
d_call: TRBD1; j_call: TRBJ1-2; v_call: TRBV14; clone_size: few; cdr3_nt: TGTGCCAGCAGCCAAGGGCGACAGGGCGGTTGGGCTGGCTACACCTTC; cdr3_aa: CASSQGRQGGWAGYTF
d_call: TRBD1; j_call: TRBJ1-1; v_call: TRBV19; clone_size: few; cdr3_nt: TGTGCCAGTAGTATAGGAGGGGGCCGATTGAGGGAGGCTGAAGCTTTCTTT; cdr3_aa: CASSIGGGRLREAEAFF
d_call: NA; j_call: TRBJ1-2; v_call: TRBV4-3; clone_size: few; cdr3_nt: TGCGCCAGCAGCCAAGATAGAGCCTATGGCTACACCTTC; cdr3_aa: CASSQDRAYGYTF
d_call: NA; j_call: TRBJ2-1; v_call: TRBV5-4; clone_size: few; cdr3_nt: TGTGCCAGCAGCTTGGACTACAATGAGCAGTTCTTC; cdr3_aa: CASSLDYNEQFF
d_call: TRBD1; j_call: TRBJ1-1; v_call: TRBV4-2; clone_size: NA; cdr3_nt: TGTGCCAGTATGAGACAGGGGGCGACGGCTTTCTTT; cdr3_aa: CASMRQGATAFF
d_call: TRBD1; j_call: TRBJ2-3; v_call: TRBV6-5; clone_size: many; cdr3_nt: TGTGCCAGCAGTCCCGACAGGGGGCCGTCAGATACGCAGTATTTT; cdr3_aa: CASSPDRGPSDTQYF
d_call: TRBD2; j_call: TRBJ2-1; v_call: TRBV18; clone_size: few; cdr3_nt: TGTGCCAGCTCACCCCAGCGGGGGGGATACAATGAGCAGTTCTTC; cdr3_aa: CASSPQRGGYNEQFF
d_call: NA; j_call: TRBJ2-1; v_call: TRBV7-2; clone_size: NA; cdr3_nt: TGTGCCAGCAGCTTAGAAGTCGACAATGAGCAGTTCTTC; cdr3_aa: CASSLEVDNEQFF
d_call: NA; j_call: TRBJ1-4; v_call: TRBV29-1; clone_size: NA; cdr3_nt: TGCAGCGTTGAGGGTGGGGCCGGGGAAAAACTGTTTTTT; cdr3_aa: CSVEGGAGEKLFF
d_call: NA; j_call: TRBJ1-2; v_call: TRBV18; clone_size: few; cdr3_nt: TGTGCCAGCTCACCACAGGCCGATGGCTACACCTTC; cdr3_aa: CASSPQADGYTF
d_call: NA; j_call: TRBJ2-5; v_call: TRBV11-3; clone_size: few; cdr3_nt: TGTGCCAGCAGCTCCCTATCCTGGGAGACCCAGTACTTC; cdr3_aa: CASSSLSWETQYF
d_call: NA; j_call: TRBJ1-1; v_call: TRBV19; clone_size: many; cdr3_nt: TGTGCCAGTAGTGTGACAGTCAGGGGCACTGAAGCTTTCTTT; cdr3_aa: CASSVTVRGTEAFF
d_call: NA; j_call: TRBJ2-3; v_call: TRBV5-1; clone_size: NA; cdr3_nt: TGCGCCAGCAGCTTGGCCCTCTCGGACAGCACAGATACGCAGTATTTT; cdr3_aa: CASSLALSDSTDTQYF
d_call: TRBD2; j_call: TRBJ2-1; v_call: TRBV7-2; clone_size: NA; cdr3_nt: TGTGCCAGCAGCTTAAATGGGCTAGCGGGGCCGGGGGTAGTCTTC; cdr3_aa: CASSLNGLAGPGVVF
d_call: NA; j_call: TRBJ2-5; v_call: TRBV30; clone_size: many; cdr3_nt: TGTGCCCTAAATCGGGGGAAACAAGAGACCCAGTACTTC; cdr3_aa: CALNRGKQETQYF
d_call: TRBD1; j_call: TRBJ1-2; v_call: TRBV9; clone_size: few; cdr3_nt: TGTGCCCTCAGGGACAGGGAGCCCTGGACTACCCTCGACTATGGCTACACCTTC; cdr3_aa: CALRDREPWTTLDYGYTF
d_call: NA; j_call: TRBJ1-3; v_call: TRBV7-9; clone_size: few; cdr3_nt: TGTGCCAGCAGCTTTCAGGAGTCCGGAAACACCATATATTTT; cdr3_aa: CASSFQESGNTIYF
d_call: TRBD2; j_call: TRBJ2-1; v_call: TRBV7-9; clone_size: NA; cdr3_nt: TGTGCCAGCAGCTTCGGACTAGCGGACAATGAGCAGTTCTTC; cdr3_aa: CASSFGLADNEQFF
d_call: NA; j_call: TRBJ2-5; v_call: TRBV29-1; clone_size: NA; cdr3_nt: TGCAGCGTTGATCCCGGGCACCAAGAGACCCAGTACTTC; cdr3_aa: CSVDPGHQETQYF
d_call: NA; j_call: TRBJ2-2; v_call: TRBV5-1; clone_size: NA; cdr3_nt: TGCGCCAGCAGCTGGGATCCCCTACCGGCGAACACCGGGGAGCTGTTTTTT; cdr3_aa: CASSWDPLPANTGELFF
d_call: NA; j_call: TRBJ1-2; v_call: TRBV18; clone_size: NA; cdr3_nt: TGTGCCAGCTCACTCGGGATTGGAACACTCTATGGCTACACCTTC; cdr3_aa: CASSLGIGTLYGYTF
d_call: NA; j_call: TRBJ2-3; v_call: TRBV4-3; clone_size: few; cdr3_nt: TGCGCCAGCAGCGGTAGCACAGATACGCAGTATTTT; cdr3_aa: CASSGSTDTQYF